This TCR beta chain was captured by sequencing in a study of shared clonotypes between healthy human individuals. The ends were cut back, 1 base at V and 5 bases at J, with 20 bases in the middle. The CDR3 covers 17 residues. The germline V gene encodes CDR1 SEHNR and CDR2 FQNEAQ (reference sequence). TCRdb keeps only in-frame clones here, not all; method: immunoSEQ multiplex PCR. The sample lists about 650,000 clones, about 95% seen once, with less than 0.13% in the top ten. CD45RO negativity and positive selection for CCR7 defined naive CD8 cells, a population that excluded terminally differentiated effector memory CD45RA+ cells.

The clonotype comes from a woman under 40 in good health. Sequenced sample: naive CD8+ T cells sorted from blood. V and J are TRBV7-9 and TRBJ2-5, with D perhaps TRBD2 (6 bases). The CDR3 sequence: CASSLVPVAAGRETQYF. DNA of the CDR3: TGTGCCAGCAGCTTAGTCCCAGTAGCGGCGGGTAGGGAGACCCAGTACTTC.